The entry below describes one T cell receptor beta chain. This specimen belongs to a study of blood T cell repertoires in COVID-19. About the research overall: The United States, Italy and Spain were the sources of the acute and convalescent COVID-19 samples. In each case, the material was cDNA or gDNA derived from T cells, B-cell-depleted T cells, or PBMCs.

Study processing details: Amplified reference gene primers provided the basis for estimating nucleated cell counts. Using immunoSEQ multiplex PCR, the repertoire was profiled, and TCRdb retains in-frame clones only, with some absent. V and J calls and clone size are as listed in that table; D and trimming were resolved from the DNA. This sample has 150,000 to 200,000 clones; about nine tenths occur once, and the top ten carry approximately 2.1%. V lost 6 bases, J lost 6 bases, and 4 bases stayed unmatched. Germline V CDR1 and CDR2: MNHEY, SMNVEV (reference sequence). CDR3 length equals 12 residues. The chain uses TRBV27 and TRBJ1-2; the match to TRBD1 covers 7 bases. Sequencing was carried out using peripheral blood. The receptor comes from a man between 65 and 79 years old with active or convalescent COVID-19. CDR3 sequence: CASRRGLDGYTF. In DNA form, the CDR3 reads TGTGCCAGCAGAAGGGGGCTAGATGGCTACACCTTC.